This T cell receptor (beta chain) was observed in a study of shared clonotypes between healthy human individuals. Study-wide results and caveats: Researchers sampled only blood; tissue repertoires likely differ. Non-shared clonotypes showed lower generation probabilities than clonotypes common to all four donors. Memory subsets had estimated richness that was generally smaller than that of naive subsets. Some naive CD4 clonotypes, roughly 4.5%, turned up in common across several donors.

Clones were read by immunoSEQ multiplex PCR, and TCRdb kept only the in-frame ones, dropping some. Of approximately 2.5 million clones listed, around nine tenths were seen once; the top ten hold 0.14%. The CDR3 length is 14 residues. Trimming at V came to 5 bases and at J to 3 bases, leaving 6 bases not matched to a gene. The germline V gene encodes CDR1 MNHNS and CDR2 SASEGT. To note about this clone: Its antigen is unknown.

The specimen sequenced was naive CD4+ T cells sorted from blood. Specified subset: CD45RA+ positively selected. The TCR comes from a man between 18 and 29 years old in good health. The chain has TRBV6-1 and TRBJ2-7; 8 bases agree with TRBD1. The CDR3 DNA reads TGTGCCAGCAGTCGCGACAGGGGCGGCTACGAGCAGTACTTC. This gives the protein CASSRDRGGYEQYF.